This T cell receptor beta chain was identified during a study of cytomegalovirus exposure and HLA in healthy donors. Findings and caveats of the study: In vitro experiments confirmed that a few CMV-associated chains were specific for CMV antigens.

V was cut by 9 bases and J by 5 bases, with 14 bases left in between. The CDR3 is 13 amino acids. Per the germline V gene, CDR1 is SGHTA and CDR2 is FQGNSA. Profiled with immunoSEQ multiplex PCR; TCRdb holds only in-frame clones, not every one. The table has 120,000 or so clones, 70% to 90% seen once; the top ten hold under 2%. With regard to this clone: The antigen is undetermined.

The chain uses TRBV7-2 and TRBJ2-1, with a tentative D call TRBD1 (6 bases). The source of this sequence is a woman younger than 30 in good health and CMV-seronegative. The sequencing input was PBMCs. The CDR3 DNA sequence: TGTGCCAGTAGTACAGGGCTGAACAATGAGCAGTTCTTC. Protein: CASSTGLNNEQFF.